The 14 T cell receptor beta chains below come from one sample, sequenced in a study of cytomegalovirus exposure and HLA in healthy donors. The PCR ran on 60 Vbeta and 13 Jbeta primers. Assay: immunoSEQ multiplex PCR; the TCRdb copy retains only in-frame clones and omits some. In the table there are about 55,000 clones, 65% to 80% of which are singletons. The specimen was PBMCs. The source is a middle-aged man in good health and CMV-seropositive.

The V and J genes are TRBV27 and TRBJ1-5, with a weak D call TRBD1 (5 bases). This CDR3 region has 14 residues. V was cut by 3 bases and J by 5 bases, with 11 bases left in between. Germline V gives CDR1 MNHEY, CDR2 SMNVEV (reference sequence). CDR3 nucleotide sequence: TGTGCCAGCAGTTTCATTTTAGGGGATCAGCCCCAGCATTTT. This gives the protein CASSFILGDQPQHF.

This chain joins TRBV9 and TRBJ2-1, with D perhaps TRBD1 (5 bases). CDR1 is SGDLS, CDR2 YYNGEE, per germline. CDR3 length: 15 residues. V was pared by 8 bases and J by 0 bases, with 15 bases between. CDR3 nucleotides: TGTGCCAGTGGCTTGGGGCCGAGCTCCTACAATGAGCAGTTCTTC. This sequence encodes CASGLGPSSYNEQFF.

The CDR3 region has the DNA TGTGCCAGCAGTTACTCTGCGGGGACAGCCCGAAACACCATATATTTT. Amino acid sequence: CASSYSAGTARNTIYF. The chain links TRBV6-5 to TRBJ1-3; 7 bases line up with TRBD1. V trimming: 0 bases; J trimming: 5 bases; junction bases outside the gene matches: 7. Germline V gene sequence: CDR1 MNHEY, CDR2 SVGAGI. The CDR3 is 16 amino acids.

This sequence joins TRBV25-1 and TRBJ1-1; TRBD1 aligns across 8 bases. V was pared by 4 bases and J by 0 bases, with 1 base of the junction left unmatched. CDR1 MGHDK and CDR2 SYGVNS come from the germline V gene. The CDR3 consists of 14 residues. This CDR3 is CASSGDRLNTEAFF. CDR3 coding DNA: TGTGCCAGCAGTGGGGACAGGTTGAACACTGAAGCTTTCTTT.

The CDR3 bases are TGCGCCAGCAGCCAAGGAAGCGGGGCCTCGCGCAATTCACCCCTCCACTTT. It is translated as CASSQGSGASRNSPLHF. This chain links TRBV4-3 with TRBJ1-6; perhaps TRBD1 as D (5 bases). The length of the CDR3 is 17 residues. The V and J ends lost 1 base and 7 bases respectively, with 17 bases between them. Germline V gene data show CDR1 as LGHNA and CDR2 as YSLEER.

The rearrangement links TRBV7-2 to TRBJ2-7, with a weak D call TRBD2 (5 bases). V lost 3 bases and J lost 6, with 9 bases in between. CDR1 is SGHTA, CDR2 FQGNSA, per germline. This CDR3 region has 12 residues. CDR3 in amino acids: CASSFGLGEQYF. The CDR3 nucleotides read TGTGCCAGCAGCTTTGGACTTGGCGAGCAGTACTTC. Together with reference TRBV7-2 and TRBJ2-7, the CDR3 gives the full variable domain: GAGVSQSPSNKVTEKGKDVELRCDPISGHTALYWYRQSLGQGLEFLIYFQGNSAPDKSGLPSDRFSAERTGGSVSTLTIQRTQQEDSAVYLCASSFGLGEQYFGPGTRLTVT.

The chain couples TRBV13 to TRBJ2-1; 7 nucleotides match TRBD2. The V gene's germline CDR1 is PRHDT and CDR2 FYEKMQ (reference sequence). With V trimmed by 2 bases and J by 5 bases, 9 bases remained unmatched. This CDR3 region has 16 residues. DNA of the CDR3: TGTGCCAGCAGCTTAAGGCGGGGGAGAGCAAACAATGAGCAGTTCTTC. Amino acids: CASSLRRGRANNEQFF.

This chain links TRBV30 with TRBJ2-5, with 11 bases identical to TRBD2. Trimming at V came to 5 bases and at J to 5 bases, leaving 10 bases not matched to a gene. The CDR3 extends over 15 amino acids. CDR1 and CDR2 (germline): GTSNPN, SVGIG (reference sequence). The CDR3 sequence is CAWGRLAGSRETQYF. In DNA form, the CDR3 reads TGTGCCTGGGGGAGACTAGCGGGGAGTCGGGAGACCCAGTACTTC.

This chain joins TRBV29-1 and TRBJ1-3, with D uncertain. Looked up from germline, CDR1 is SQVTM and CDR2 is ANQGSEA. V lost 4 bases, J lost 9 bases, and 10 bases lay in between. The CDR3 consists of 11 residues. CDR3 amino acids: CSVAIGSTIYF. CDR3 nucleotides: TGCAGCGTTGCTATCGGGAGCACCATATATTTT.

This clone appeared once. The chain couples TRBV5-6 to TRBJ1-6, with D perhaps matching TRBD1 (6 bases). CDR1 and CDR2 from the germline V gene are SGHDT and YYEEEE. The CDR3 length is 16 residues. V gave up 6 bases and J gave up 5 bases, with 18 bases separating them. The CDR3 region has the DNA TGTGCCAGCAACAGAAGACGGACAGTTAATAATTCACCCCTCCACTTT. It translates to CASNRRRTVNNSPLHF. The entire variable domain, with the rest obtained from reference TRBV5-6 and TRBJ1-6, is as follows: DAGVTQSPTHLIKTRGQQVTLRCSPKSGHDTVSWYQQALGQGPQFIFQYYEEEERQRGNFPDRFSGHQFPNYSSELNVNALLLGDSALYLCASNRRRTVNNSPLHFGNGTRLTVT.

The CDR3 protein is CASSFFRRDYEQYF. The CDR3 DNA is TGTGCCAGCAGCTTCTTCAGGAGGGACTACGAGCAGTACTTC. The chain is built from TRBV5-5 and TRBJ2-7; tentatively, D is TRBD2 (6 bases). The germline V gene has CDR1 SGHKS and CDR2 YYEKEE (reference sequence). This CDR3 is built from 14 residues. The germline V and J ends were trimmed by 2 bases and 3 bases, with 12 bases remaining between them.

The chain has TRBV29-1 and TRBJ2-3; 12 nucleotides match TRBD2. The CDR3 loop spans 17 amino acids. The V gene's germline CDR1 is SQVTM and CDR2 ANQGSEA. The CDR3 region is CLKESQSSGGAPDTQYF. The CDR3 DNA follows: TGCCTCAAAGAGAGCCAATCTAGCGGGGGGGCACCAGATACGCAGTATTTT.

This clone came up once. One junction end disagrees with the germline gene, perhaps due to a read error. The CDR3 region is CASGGWASSGNIIYF. The CDR3 DNA is TGTGCCAGCGGGGGGTGGGCCTCCTCTGGAAACATCATATATTTT. V is TRBV2 and J is TRBJ1-3; TRBD1 might be the D (5 bases). The CDR3 is 15 residues long. The germline CDR1 and CDR2 sequences are SNHLY and FYNNEI.

J is TRBJ1-2 and V is TRBV7-8, with TRBD1 matching 7 bases. CDR1 and CDR2 from the germline V gene are SGHVS and FQNEAQ. The CDR3 has 16 residues. V was pared by 2 bases and J by 6 bases, with 12 bases of the junction left unmatched. The CDR3 loop is CASSLIGQAPSDGYTF. The CDR3 DNA sequence: TGTGCCAGCAGCTTAATCGGACAGGCCCCCTCGGATGGCTACACCTTC.